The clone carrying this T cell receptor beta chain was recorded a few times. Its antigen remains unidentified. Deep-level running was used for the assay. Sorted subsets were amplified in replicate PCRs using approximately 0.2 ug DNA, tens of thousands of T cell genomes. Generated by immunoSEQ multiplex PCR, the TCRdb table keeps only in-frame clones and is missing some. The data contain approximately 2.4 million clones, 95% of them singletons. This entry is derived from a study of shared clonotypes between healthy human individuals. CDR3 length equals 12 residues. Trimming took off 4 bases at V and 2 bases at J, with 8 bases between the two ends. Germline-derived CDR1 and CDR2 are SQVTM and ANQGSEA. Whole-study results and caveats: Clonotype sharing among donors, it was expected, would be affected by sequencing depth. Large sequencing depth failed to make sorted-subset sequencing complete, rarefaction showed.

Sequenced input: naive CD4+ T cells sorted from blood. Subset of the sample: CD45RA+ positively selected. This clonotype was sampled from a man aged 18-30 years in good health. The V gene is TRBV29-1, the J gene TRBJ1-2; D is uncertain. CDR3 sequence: CSVVSENYGYTF. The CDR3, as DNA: TGCAGCGTTGTTTCTGAGAACTATGGCTACACCTTC.